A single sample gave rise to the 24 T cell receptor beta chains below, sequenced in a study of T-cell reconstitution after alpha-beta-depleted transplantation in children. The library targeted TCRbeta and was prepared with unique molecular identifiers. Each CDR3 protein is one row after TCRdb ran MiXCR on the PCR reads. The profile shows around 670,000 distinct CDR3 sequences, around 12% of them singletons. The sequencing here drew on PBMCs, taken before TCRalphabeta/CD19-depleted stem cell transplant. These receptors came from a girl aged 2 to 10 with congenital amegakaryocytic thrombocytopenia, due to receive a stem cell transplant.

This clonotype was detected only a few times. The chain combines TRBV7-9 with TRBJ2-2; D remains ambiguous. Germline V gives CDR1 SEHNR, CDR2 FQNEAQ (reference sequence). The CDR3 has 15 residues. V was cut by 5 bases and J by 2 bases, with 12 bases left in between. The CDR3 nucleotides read TGTGCCAGCAGCCAGGTGCCGGGTAACACCGGGGAGCTGTTTTTT. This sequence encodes CASSQVPGNTGELFF.

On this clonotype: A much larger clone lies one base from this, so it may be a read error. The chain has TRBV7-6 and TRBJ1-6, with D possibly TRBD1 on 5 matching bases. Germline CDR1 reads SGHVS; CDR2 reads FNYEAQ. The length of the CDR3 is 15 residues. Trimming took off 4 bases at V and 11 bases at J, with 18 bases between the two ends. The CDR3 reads CASSSLTEELAPLHF. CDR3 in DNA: TGTGCCAGCAGCTCGCTGACAGAGGAGTTAGCACCCCTCCACTTT.

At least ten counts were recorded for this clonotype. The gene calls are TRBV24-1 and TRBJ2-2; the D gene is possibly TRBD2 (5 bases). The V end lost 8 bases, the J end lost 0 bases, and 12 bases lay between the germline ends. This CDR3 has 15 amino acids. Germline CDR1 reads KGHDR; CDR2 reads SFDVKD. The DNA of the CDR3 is TGTGCCACCAAGGCGGGCCTATCGAACACCGGGGAGCTGTTTTTT. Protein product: CATKAGLSNTGELFF.

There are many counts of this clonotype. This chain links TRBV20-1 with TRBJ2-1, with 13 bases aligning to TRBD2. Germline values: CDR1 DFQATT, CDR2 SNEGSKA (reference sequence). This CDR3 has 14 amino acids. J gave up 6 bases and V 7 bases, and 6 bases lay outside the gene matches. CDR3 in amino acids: CSGTSGSRSNEQFF. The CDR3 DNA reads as TGCAGTGGGACTAGCGGGAGTCGGTCCAATGAGCAGTTCTTC.

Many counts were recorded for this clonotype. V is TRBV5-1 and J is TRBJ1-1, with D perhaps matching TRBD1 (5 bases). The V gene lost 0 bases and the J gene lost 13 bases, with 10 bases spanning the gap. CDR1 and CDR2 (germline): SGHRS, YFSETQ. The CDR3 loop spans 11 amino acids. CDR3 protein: CASSLVLGVFF. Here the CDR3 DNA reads TGCGCCAGCAGCTTGGTACTAGGGGTTTTCTTT. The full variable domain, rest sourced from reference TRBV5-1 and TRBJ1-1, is KAGVTQTPRYLIKTRGQQVTLSCSPISGHRSVSWYQQTPGQGLQFLFEYFSETQRNKGNFPGRFSGRQFSNSRSEMNVSTLELGDSALYLCASSLVLGVFFGQGTRLTVV.

CDR3 sequence reads: CASSFGAIQETQYF. CDR3 bases: TGTGCCAGCAGCTTCGGGGCCATCCAAGAGACCCAGTACTTC. The rearrangement links TRBV7-9 to TRBJ2-5; D tentatively fits TRBD1 or TRBD2 (5 bases each). CDR1 SEHNR and CDR2 FQNEAQ come from the germline V gene (reference sequence). Trimming took 3 bases from V and 1 from J, leaving 9 bases between them. There are 14 residues in the CDR3.

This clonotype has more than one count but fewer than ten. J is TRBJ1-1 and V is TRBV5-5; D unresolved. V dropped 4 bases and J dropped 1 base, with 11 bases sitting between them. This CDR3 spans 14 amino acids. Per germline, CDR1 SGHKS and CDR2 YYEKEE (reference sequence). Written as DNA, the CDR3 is TGTGCCAGCAGCCGGACGGAACGGAACACTGAAGCTTTCTTT. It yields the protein CASSRTERNTEAFF. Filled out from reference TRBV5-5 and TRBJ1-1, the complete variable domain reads DAGVTQSPTHLIKTRGQQVTLRCSPISGHKSVSWYQQVLGQGPQFIFQYYEKEERGRGNFPDRFSARQFPNYSSELNVNALLLGDSALYLCASSRTERNTEAFFGQGTRLTVV.

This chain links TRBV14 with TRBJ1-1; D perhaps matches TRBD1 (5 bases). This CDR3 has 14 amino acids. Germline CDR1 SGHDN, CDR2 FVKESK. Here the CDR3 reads CAEVGVPMNTEAFF. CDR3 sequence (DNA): TGTGCAGAGGTAGGGGTACCCATGAACACTGAAGCTTTCTTT.

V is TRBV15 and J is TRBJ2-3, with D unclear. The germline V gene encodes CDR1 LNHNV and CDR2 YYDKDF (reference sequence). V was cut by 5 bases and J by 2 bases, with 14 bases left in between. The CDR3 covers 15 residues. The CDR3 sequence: CATSRGHSPTDTQYF. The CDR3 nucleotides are TGTGCCACCAGCCGCGGCCACAGCCCCACAGATACGCAGTATTTT.

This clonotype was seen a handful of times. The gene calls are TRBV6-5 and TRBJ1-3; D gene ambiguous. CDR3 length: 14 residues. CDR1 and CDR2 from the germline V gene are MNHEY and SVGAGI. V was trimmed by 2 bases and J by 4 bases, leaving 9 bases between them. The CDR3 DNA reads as TGTGCCAGCAGTTACATGGCAGCCGGAAACACCATATATTTT. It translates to CASSYMAAGNTIYF.

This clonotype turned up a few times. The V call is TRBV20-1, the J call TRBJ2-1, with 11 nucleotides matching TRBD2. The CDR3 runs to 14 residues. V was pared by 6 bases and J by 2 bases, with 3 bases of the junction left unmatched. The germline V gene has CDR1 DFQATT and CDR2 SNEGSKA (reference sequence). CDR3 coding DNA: TGCAGTGCACTTAGCGGGAGGGCCTACAATGAGCAGTTCTTC. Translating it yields CSALSGRAYNEQFF.

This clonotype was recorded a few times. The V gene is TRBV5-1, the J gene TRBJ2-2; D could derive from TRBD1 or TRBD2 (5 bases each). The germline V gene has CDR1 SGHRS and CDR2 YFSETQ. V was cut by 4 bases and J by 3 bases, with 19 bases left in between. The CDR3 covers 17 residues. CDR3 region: CASSPAWGKADTGELFF. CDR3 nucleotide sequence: TGCGCCAGCAGCCCGGCCTGGGGGAAAGCCGACACCGGGGAGCTGTTTTTT.

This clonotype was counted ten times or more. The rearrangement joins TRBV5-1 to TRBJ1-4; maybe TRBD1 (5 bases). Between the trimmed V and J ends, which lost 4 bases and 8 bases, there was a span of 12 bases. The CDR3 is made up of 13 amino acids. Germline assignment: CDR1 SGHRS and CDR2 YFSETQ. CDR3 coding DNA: TGCGCCAGCAGCATTCGACAGAGCGAAAAACTGTTTTTT. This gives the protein CASSIRQSEKLFF.

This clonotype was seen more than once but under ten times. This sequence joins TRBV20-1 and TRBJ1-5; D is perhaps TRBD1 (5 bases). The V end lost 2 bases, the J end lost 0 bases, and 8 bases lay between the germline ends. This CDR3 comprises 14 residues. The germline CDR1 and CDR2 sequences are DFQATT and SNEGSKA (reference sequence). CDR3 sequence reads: CSARSTGSNQPQHF. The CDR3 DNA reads TGCAGTGCTAGAAGTACAGGTAGCAATCAGCCCCAGCATTTT.

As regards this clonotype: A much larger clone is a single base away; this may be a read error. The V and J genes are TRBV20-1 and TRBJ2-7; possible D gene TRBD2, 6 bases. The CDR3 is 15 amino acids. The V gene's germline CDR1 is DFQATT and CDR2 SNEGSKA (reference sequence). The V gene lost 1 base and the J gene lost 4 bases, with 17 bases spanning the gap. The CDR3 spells CSARVTGTCSYEQYF. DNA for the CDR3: TGCAGTGCTAGAGTTACCGGGACTTGCAGTTACGAGCAGTACTTC.

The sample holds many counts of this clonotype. The CDR3 coding sequence is TGTGCCATCAGTGTCGGTCGACTAGCGGACTCCTACGAGCAGTACTTC. Its translation is CAISVGRLADSYEQYF. The chain carries TRBV10-3 and TRBJ2-7; 9 bases fit TRBD2. The germline V gene encodes CDR1 ENHRY and CDR2 SYGVKD. The CDR3 contains 16 residues. Unmatched junction bases numbered 7, after V lost 4 bases and J lost 0 bases.

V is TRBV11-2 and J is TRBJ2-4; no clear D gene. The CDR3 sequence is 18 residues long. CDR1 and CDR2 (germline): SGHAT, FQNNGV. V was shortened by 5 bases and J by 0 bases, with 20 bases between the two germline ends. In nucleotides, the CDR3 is TGTGCCAGCAGCCCACGCTCGGCGATCTTTCGAGCCAAAAACATTCAGTACTTC. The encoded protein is CASSPRSAIFRAKNIQYF.

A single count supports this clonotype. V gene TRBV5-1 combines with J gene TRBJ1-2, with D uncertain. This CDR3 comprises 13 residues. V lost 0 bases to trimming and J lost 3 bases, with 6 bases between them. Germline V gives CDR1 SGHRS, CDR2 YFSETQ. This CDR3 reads CASSLDSDYGYTF. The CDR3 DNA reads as TGCGCCAGCAGCTTGGATTCGGACTATGGCTACACCTTC.

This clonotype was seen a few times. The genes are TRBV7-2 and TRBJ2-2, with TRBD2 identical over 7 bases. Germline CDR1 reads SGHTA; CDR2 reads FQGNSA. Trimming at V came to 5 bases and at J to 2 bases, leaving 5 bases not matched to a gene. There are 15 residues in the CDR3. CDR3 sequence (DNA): TGTGCCAGCAGCGCCGGACTAGGAAACACCGGGGAGCTGTTTTTT. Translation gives CASSAGLGNTGELFF.

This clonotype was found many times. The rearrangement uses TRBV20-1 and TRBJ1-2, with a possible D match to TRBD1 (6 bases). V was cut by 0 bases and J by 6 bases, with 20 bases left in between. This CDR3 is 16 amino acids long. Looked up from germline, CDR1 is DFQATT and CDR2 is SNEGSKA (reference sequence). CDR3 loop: CSARDAVATGLNGYTF. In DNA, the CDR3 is TGCAGTGCTAGAGATGCAGTGGCCACAGGGCTCAATGGCTACACCTTC.

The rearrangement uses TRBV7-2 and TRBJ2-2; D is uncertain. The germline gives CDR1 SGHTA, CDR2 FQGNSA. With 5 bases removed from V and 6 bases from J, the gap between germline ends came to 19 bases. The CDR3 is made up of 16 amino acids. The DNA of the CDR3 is TGTGCCAGCAGCCCTTCAGCCCACTCCCAGTCCGGGGAGCTGTTTTTT. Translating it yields CASSPSAHSQSGELFF.

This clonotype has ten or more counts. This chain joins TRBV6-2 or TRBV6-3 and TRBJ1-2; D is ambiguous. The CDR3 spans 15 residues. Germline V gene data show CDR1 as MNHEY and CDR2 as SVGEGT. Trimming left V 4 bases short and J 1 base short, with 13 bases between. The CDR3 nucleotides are TGTGCCAGCAGTTCCCCAAAAAGTGGTAACTATGGCTACACCTTC. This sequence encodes CASSSPKSGNYGYTF.

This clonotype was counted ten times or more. The CDR3 bases are TGCAGCGTTGAACAGGGACAGGGGTATGGCTACACCTTC. Amino acid sequence: CSVEQGQGYGYTF. The chain carries TRBV29-1 and TRBJ1-2, with TRBD1 matching over 10 bases. Germline V CDR1 and CDR2: SQVTM, ANQGSEA. The CDR3 has 13 residues. V lost 2 bases, J lost 5 bases, and 2 bases stayed unmatched. The whole variable domain, filled in from reference TRBV29-1 and TRBJ1-2, reads SAVISQKPSRDICQRGTSLTIQCQVDSQVTMMFWYRQQPGQSLTLIATANQGSEATYESGFVIDKFPISRPNLTFSTLTVSNMSPEDSSIYLCSVEQGQGYGYTFGSGTRLTVV.

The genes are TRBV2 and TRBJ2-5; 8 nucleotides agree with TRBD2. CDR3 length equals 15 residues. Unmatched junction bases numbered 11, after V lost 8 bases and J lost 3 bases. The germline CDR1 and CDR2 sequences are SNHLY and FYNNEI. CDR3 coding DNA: TGTGCCAGCGGCCGGGGGGGATCCCTTAAAGAGACCCAGTACTTC. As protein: CASGRGGSLKETQYF.